This TCR beta chain was observed in a study of blood T cell repertoires in COVID-19. Background on the study: Material from acute and convalescent COVID-19 was sourced from the United States, Italy and Spain.

V trimming: 4 bases; J trimming: 2 bases; junction bases outside the gene matches: 7. The CDR3 runs 15 residues. Looked up from germline, CDR1 is SGHDT and CDR2 is YYEEEE. Original processing methods: The assay estimated nucleated cells by amplifying reference gene primers. Sequenced by immunoSEQ multiplex PCR; TCRdb stores in-frame clones only, minus some. V, J and clone size are those of that table, while D and trimming were read from the DNA. The data hold 400,000 or so clones, with about 90% observed a single time. Two negative PCRs, clearance, or symptom resolution had been documented for recovered Cohort 3 donors.

This receptor was taken from a man between 18 and 35 years old who had recovered from COVID-19. The sequenced sample was PBMCs or T cells enriched from blood (not recorded which). This chain links TRBV5-6 with TRBJ1-1, with 8 bases lining up with TRBD1. This CDR3 is CASSRGTGKNTEAFF. The CDR3 DNA is TGTGCCAGCAGCAGAGGGACAGGAAAAAACACTGAAGCTTTCTTT.